This TCR beta chain is from a study of T cell responses to AZD1222 COVID-19 vaccine. Sequencing used immunoSEQ multiplex PCR; TCRdb keeps in-frame clones, though not all of them. This table has about 120,000 clones, around 94% appearing once. This CDR3 spans 15 amino acids. From germline, CDR1 is SGHNT and CDR2 YYREEE (reference sequence). V was shortened by 4 bases and J by 3 bases, with 17 bases between the two germline ends. Sequenced here: peripheral blood, sampled on day 0 of AZD1222 vaccination. This chain joins TRBV5-4 and TRBJ2-7; possible D gene TRBD1, 6 bases. The receptor was isolated from an adult in good health. The chain's CDR3 is CASSNSPGVFYEQYF. The DNA of the CDR3 is TGTGCCAGCAGCAACTCCCCAGGGGTCTTCTACGAGCAGTACTTC.